This TCR beta chain was captured by sequencing in a study of metastatic and nonmetastatic thyroid tumors. No patient had received any treatment before thyroid surgery. With MiXCR, TCRdb reprocessed the PCR reads. The sample carries over 10,000 clones, approximately 20% recorded once. The sample holds a few counts of this clone. The source material was adjacent normal tissue. This TCR came from a female donor with papillary thyroid cancer or a benign thyroid nodule (not recorded which). Some clones in this sample may be carry-over from other donors' samples.

CDR3 sequence reads: CAGRFRGGELFF. DNA for the CDR3: TGTGCCGGCCGGTTTCGAGGCGGGGAGCTGTTTTTT. The chain couples TRBV12-3 or TRBV12-4 to TRBJ2-2; no definite D call. Trimming stripped 11 bases from V and 7 bases from J, with 14 bases between. The CDR3 runs 12 residues.